The rows below give T cell receptor beta chains drawn from one sample of a study of chemoradiotherapy in HPV16-positive cancers. TCRdb keeps only in-frame clones here, not all; method: immunoSEQ multiplex PCR. This table holds 9,500 to 15,000 clones, roughly 89% found once. This sample was gathered from a patient who underwent chemoradiotherapy. The origin of the receptors is a human donor with HPV-associated anogenital cancer. Both conserved end residues are part of each CDR3. The D gene is left open where the match is weak. Some rows mark clone size as missing; the rest say once, few, many or name a class of expanded clone.

d_call	v_call	j_call	clone_size	cdr3_nt	cdr3_aa
.	TRBV19	TRBJ2-2	.	TGTGCCAGTAGTATTTCCGGGCGAACAACCGGGGAGCTGTTTTTT	CASSISGRTTGELFF
.	TRBV27	TRBJ2-1	few	TGTGCCAGCAGTCTCCCTCCCTTTAGCGGTAGCTCCTACAATGAGCAGTTCTTC	CASSLPPFSGSSYNEQFF
.	TRBV6-4	TRBJ2-7	.	TGTGCCAGCACCTCTTACGAGCAGTACTTC	CASTSYEQYF
TRBD1	TRBV9	TRBJ1-1	.	TGTGCCAGCAGCACCCGACAGGGGGCCACGGCTTTCTTT	CASSTRQGATAFF
.	TRBV7-9	TRBJ1-1	.	TGTGCCAGCGCGGCGGGGGACACTGAAGCTTTCTTT	CASAAGDTEAFF
.	TRBV12-2	TRBJ2-3	.	TGTGCAAGTCGCTTAGTTGAGCGGGAGGGCCCAGATACGCAGTATTTT	CASRLVEREGPDTQYF
.	TRBV6-6	TRBJ2-7	.	TGTGCCAGCAGCCCCGGGACAAATATCGGGGAGCAGTACTTC	CASSPGTNIGEQYF
TRBD1	TRBV19	TRBJ2-1	.	TGTGCCAGTAGTATAAGGATCTCCGGGACAGCTGATTACAATGAGCAGTTCTTC	CASSIRISGTADYNEQFF
TRBD1	TRBV25-1	TRBJ2-7	.	TGTGCCAGCAGTGAAACAAGGGGGACCGGGACAGGGACCTACGAGCAGTACTTC	CASSETRGTGTGTYEQYF
.	TRBV7-8	TRBJ1-6	.	TGTGCCAGCAGCTCAAGCCGGGGGATCAGTTCACCCCTCCACTTT	CASSSSRGISSPLHF
.	TRBV7-6	TRBJ2-5	once	TGTGCCAGCAGCCTAAGGGAGTCGAGAGAGACCCAGTACTTC	CASSLRESRETQYF
.	TRBV5-1	TRBJ2-7	.	TGCGCCAGCAGCCCAACCACTAGCCTGAGCTCCTACGAGCAGTACTTC	CASSPTTSLSSYEQYF
.	TRBV20-1	TRBJ2-3	few	TGCAGTGCTTTGAGCACAGATACGCAGTATTTT	CSALSTDTQYF
.	TRBV29-1	TRBJ1-1	.	TGCAGCGTTAAAATGGAGACAGAAGCTTTCTTT	CSVKMETEAFF
.	TRBV2	TRBJ2-1	.	TGTGCCAGCAGTATTATCTCTCTCGGCAATGAGCAGTTCTTC	CASSIISLGNEQFF
TRBD2	TRBV10-3	TRBJ2-2	.	TGTGCCACACGCGGGCGGGAGGATTCCGGGGAGCTGTTTTTT	CATRGREDSGELFF
.	TRBV27	TRBJ1-5	.	TGTGCCAGCAGTTTCGGGGGCGTAAATCAGCCCCAGCATTTT	CASSFGGVNQPQHF
.	TRBV7-8	TRBJ2-7	.	TGTGCCAGCAGCTTACGGTCGGGACACCTCTACGAGCAGTACTTC	CASSLRSGHLYEQYF
.	TRBV6-1	TRBJ2-1	.	TGTGCCAGCAAAAGTGGGGGGGCGGGCAATGAGCAGTTCTTC	CASKSGGAGNEQFF
.	TRBV6-5	TRBJ2-1	.	TGTGCCAGCGAGGGGCGAAGCTCCTACAATGAGCAGTTCTTC	CASEGRSSYNEQFF
TRBD2	TRBV9	TRBJ2-1	.	TGTGCCAGCAGCGTCGGGGGGGGGAACAGCGGGAGTTACAATGAGCAGTTCTTC	CASSVGGGNSGSYNEQFF
.	TRBV25-1	TRBJ2-7	once	TGTGCCAGCAGTGACCCGACCCGGGACACGTACGAGCAGTACTTC	CASSDPTRDTYEQYF
.	TRBV6-5	TRBJ1-1	.	TGTGCCAGCAGGCTTGCCGGGACATTGAACACTGAAGCTTTCTTT	CASRLAGTLNTEAFF
.	TRBV11-2	TRBJ2-7	.	TGTGCCAGCAGCAGTGCCGGGACGGAGACCTACGAGCAGTACTTC	CASSSAGTETYEQYF
TRBD1	TRBV9	TRBJ1-6	.	TGTGCCAGCAGCATAAAAGGGACAGGGTATTCACCCCTCCACTTT	CASSIKGTGYSPLHF
.	TRBV11-2	TRBJ1-5	.	TGTGCCAGCAGCGCCGAATGGGATAGCAATCAGCCCCAGCATTTT	CASSAEWDSNQPQHF
.	TRBV5-1	TRBJ1-2	.	TGCGCCAGCAGCTTGCCAAAAGGGGGCTACACCTTC	CASSLPKGGYTF
TRBD1	TRBV28	TRBJ2-7	.	TGTGCCAGCGTGAGAACGGGACAGGGGGCCTACGAGCAGTACTTC	CASVRTGQGAYEQYF
.	TRBV11-1	TRBJ2-2	.	TGTGCCAGCAGCCGCATAGGCGGGGGCGACACCGGGGAGCTGTTTTTT	CASSRIGGGDTGELFF
.	TRBV30	TRBJ2-5	.	TGTGCCTGCACAACAGGAGCGCTACAAGAGACCCAGTACTTC	CACTTGALQETQYF
TRBD1	TRBV11-3	TRBJ2-2	.	TGTGCCAGCAGCCCTGGCCAGGGACAGGGGGCAGCCGGGGAGCTGTTTTTT	CASSPGQGQGAAGELFF
.	TRBV19	TRBJ1-1	.	TGTGCCAGTAGTATAAGTATTGAAGCTTTCTTT	CASSISIEAFF
.	TRBV19	TRBJ1-2	large	TGTGCCAGTAGTACAGACTTTCAGGGGAACTATGGCTACACCTTC	CASSTDFQGNYGYTF
.	TRBV27	TRBJ1-1	.	TGTGCCAGCAGTTTAGTGAGGGACACTGAAGCTTTCTTT	CASSLVRDTEAFF
TRBD1	TRBV5-6	TRBJ1-1	.	TGTGCCAGCAGCCCCCTGACAGGGGGGGCTGAAGCTTTCTTT	CASSPLTGGAEAFF
TRBD1	TRBV25-1	TRBJ1-1	.	TGTGCCAGCAGAACAGGGGGCATCACTGAAGCTTTCTTT	CASRTGGITEAFF
TRBD2	TRBV7-8	TRBJ2-1	.	TGTGCCAGCAGCCGAAGGACTAGCGGGAGTGTGAGCTCCTACAATGAGCAGTTCTTC	CASSRRTSGSVSSYNEQFF
.	TRBV19	TRBJ1-5	once	TGTGCCAGTAGTATATTCGCGACAGCGGTCGTGGGCAATCAGCCCCAGCATTTT	CASSIFATAVVGNQPQHF
TRBD1	TRBV9	TRBJ1-1	once	TGTGCCAGCAGCGTAGCGGGACAGTCGTATGCTTTCTTT	CASSVAGQSYAFF
TRBD2	TRBV11-2	TRBJ2-2	.	TGTGCCAGCAGCCCTACTAGCGGGAACCCCCCCGGGGAGCTGTTTTTT	CASSPTSGNPPGELFF
.	TRBV6-1	TRBJ1-5	.	TGTGCCAGCAGTACGGCAGGGTGGAATCAGCCCCAGCATTTT	CASSTAGWNQPQHF
TRBD1	TRBV25-1	TRBJ2-7	.	TGTGCCAGCAGGGGAAGCGGACAGGGGACTGCGGGGCAGTACTTC	CASRGSGQGTAGQYF
TRBD1	TRBV6-1	TRBJ1-2	.	TGTGCCAGCAGTCGGACAGGGGGGAACTATGGCTACACCTTC	CASSRTGGNYGYTF
.	TRBV13	TRBJ2-7	once	TGTGCCAGCAGCTTGGGCAGGACAACCTACGAGCAGTACTTC	CASSLGRTTYEQYF
.	TRBV6-5	TRBJ1-1	.	TGTGCCAGCAGTTCTCTGGACTTTAACACTGAAGCTTTCTTT	CASSSLDFNTEAFF